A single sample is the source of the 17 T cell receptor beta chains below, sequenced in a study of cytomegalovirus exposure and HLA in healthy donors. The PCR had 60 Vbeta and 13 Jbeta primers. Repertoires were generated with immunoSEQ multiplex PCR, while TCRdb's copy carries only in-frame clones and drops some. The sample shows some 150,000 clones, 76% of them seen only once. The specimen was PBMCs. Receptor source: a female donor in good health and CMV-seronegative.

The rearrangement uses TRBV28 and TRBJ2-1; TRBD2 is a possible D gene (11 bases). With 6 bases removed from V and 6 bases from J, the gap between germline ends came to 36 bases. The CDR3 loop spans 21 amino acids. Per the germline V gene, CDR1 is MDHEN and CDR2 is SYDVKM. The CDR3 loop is CASRSRVGTGVGSGRANEQFF. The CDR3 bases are TGTGCCAGCAGATCACGAGTCGGGACAGGGGTTGGTAGCGGGAGGGCCAATGAGCAGTTCTTC.

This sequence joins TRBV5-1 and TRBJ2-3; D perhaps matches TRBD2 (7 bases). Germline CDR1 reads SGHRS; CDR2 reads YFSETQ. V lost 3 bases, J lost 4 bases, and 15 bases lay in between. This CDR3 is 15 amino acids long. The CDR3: CASSSAGGLADTQYF. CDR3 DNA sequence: TGCGCCAGCAGCTCGGCCGGGGGGCTCGCAGATACGCAGTATTTT.

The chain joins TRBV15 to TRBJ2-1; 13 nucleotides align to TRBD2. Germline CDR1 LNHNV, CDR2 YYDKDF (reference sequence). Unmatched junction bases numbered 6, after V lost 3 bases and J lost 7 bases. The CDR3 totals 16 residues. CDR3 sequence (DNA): TGTGCCACCAGCAGGCGGACTAGCGGGAGTATGAATGAGCAGTTCTTC. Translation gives CATSRRTSGSMNEQFF.

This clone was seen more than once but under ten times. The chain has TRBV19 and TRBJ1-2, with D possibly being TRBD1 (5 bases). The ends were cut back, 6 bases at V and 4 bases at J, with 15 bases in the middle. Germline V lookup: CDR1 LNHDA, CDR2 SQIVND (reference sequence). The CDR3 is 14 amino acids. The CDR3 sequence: CASRRDQGGYGYTF. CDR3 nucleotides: TGTGCCAGTAGGAGAGACCAGGGAGGCTATGGCTACACCTTC.

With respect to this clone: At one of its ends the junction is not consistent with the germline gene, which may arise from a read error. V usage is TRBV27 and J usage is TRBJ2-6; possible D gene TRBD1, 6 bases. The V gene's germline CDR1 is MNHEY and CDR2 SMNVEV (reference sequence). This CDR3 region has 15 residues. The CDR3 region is CASCHREPGANGLTF. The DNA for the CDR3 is TGTGCCAGCTGCCACAGGGAACCTGGGGCCAACGGCCTGACTTTC.

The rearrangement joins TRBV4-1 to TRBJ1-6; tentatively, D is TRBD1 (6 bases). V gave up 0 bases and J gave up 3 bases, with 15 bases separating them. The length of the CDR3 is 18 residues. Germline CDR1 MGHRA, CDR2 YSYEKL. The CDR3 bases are TGCGCCAGCAGCCAAGATGCAGGCAGGGGTAACTATAATTCACCCCTCCACTTT. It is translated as CASSQDAGRGNYNSPLHF.

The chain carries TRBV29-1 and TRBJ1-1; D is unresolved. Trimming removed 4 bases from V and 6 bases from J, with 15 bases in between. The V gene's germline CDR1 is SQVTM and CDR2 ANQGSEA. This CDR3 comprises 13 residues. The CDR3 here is CSVVGPQRAEAFF. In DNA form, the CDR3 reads TGCAGCGTTGTAGGTCCGCAGAGGGCTGAAGCTTTCTTT. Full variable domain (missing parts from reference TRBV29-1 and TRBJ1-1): SAVISQKPSRDICQRGTSLTIQCQVDSQVTMMFWYRQQPGQSLTLIATANQGSEATYESGFVIDKFPISRPNLTFSTLTVSNMSPEDSSIYLCSVVGPQRAEAFFGQGTRLTVV.

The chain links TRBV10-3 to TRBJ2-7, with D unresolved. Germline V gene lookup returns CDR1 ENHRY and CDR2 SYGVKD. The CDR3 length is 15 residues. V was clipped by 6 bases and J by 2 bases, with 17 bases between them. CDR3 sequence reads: CAIRSPTQNTYEQYF. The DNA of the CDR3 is TGTGCCATCAGGTCGCCCACTCAAAATACCTACGAGCAGTACTTC.

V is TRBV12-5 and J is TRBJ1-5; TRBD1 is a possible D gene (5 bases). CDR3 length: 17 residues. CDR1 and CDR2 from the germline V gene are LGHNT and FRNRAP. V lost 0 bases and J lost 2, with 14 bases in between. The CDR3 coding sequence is TGTGCTAGTGGTTTGGTAGTAGGGGAAGTCGGCAATCAGCCCCAGCATTTT. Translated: CASGLVVGEVGNQPQHF.

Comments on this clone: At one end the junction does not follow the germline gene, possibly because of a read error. The CDR3 region has the DNA TGTGCTAGCAGCTGGGGGGGACAAACAAGGCTCGAGCAGTACTTC. Amino acid sequence: CASSWGGQTRLEQYF. V and J are TRBV7-7 and TRBJ2-7, with TRBD2 as a possible D gene (7 bases). The germline V gene has CDR1 SSHAT and CDR2 FNYEAQ (reference sequence). This CDR3 has 15 residues.

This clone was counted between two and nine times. The CDR3 protein is CASSALAGGSLETQYF. The CDR3 coding sequence is TGTGCCAGCAGCGCCCTAGCGGGAGGATCTTTAGAGACCCAGTACTTC. The J gene is TRBJ2-5, the V gene TRBV9; 11 bases match TRBD2. This CDR3 region has 16 residues. V shed 3 bases and J 4 bases; nucleotides not matched to a gene: 8. CDR1 is SGDLS and CDR2 is YYNGEE in the germline V gene.

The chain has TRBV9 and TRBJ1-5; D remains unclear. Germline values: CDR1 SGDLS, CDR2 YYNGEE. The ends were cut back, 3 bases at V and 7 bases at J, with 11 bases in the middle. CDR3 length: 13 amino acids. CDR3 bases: TGTGCCAGCAGCGCACACCCCGGGCAGCCCCAGCATTTT. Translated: CASSAHPGQPQHF.

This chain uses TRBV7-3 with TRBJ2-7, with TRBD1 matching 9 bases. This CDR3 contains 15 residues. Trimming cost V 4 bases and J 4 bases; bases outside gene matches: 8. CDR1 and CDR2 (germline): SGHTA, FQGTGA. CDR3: CASSSTRDRVYEQYF. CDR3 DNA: TGTGCCAGCAGCTCCACCCGGGACAGGGTGTACGAGCAGTACTTC.

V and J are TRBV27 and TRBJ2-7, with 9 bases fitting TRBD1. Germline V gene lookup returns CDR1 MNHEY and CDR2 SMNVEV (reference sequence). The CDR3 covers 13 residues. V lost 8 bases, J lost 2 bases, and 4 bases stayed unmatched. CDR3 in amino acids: CASSGQGPYEQYF. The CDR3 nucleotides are TGTGCCAGCTCGGGACAGGGTCCCTACGAGCAGTACTTC.

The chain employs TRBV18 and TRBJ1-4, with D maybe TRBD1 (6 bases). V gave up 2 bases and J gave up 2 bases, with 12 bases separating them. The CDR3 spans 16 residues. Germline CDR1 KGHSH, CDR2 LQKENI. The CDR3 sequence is CASSPAQGSTNEKLFF. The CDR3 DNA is TGTGCCAGCTCACCAGCGCAGGGGAGTACTAATGAAAAACTGTTTTTT.

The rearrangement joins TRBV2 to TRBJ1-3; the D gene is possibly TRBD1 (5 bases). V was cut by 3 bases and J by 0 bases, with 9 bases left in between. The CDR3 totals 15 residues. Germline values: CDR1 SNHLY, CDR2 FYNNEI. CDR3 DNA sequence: TGTGCCAGCAGTGAGACAGACGACTCTGGAAACACCATATATTTT. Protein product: CASSETDDSGNTIYF.

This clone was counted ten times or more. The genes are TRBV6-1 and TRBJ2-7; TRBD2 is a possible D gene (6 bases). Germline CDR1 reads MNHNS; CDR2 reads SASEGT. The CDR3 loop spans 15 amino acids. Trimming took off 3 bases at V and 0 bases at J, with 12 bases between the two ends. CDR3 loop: CASSERDSSSYEQYF. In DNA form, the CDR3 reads TGTGCCAGCAGTGAGAGGGACTCAAGCTCCTACGAGCAGTACTTC.